This T cell receptor beta chain was identified in a study of human T cells and chemical hapten exposure. Notes on the study in general: The study found that DPC sensitization did not change TCRs above 1 in 1000 frequency. Expanded TCRs grouped into significantly more large CDR3 similarity clusters than controls produced.

The sample's time point: patch test 2, 6 weeks after DPC sensitization. Treatment of the sample: therapeutic diphenylcyclopropenone sensitization with weekly scalp DPC. Patch tests were applied only after blood draws. This clonotype was counted many times. The antigen is unknown. Germline V gene lookup returns CDR1 SGHTA and CDR2 FQGTGA. With V trimmed by 5 bases and J by 9 bases, 6 bases remained unmatched. There are 14 residues in the CDR3. One entry per CDR3 protein results from TCRdb running MiXCR on the RACE reads. This repertoire shows some 100,000 distinct CDR3 sequences, 9.2% found once; its top ten account for more than 3%.

Specimen: whole blood, collected in connection with sensitization to the hapten diphenylcyclopropenone (DPC). The chain uses TRBV7-3 and TRBJ1-6, with TRBD1 identical over 8 bases. The receptor was derived from a middle-aged woman with alopecia areata. Some clones in this sample may be carry-over from other donors' samples. The CDR3 reads CASSPTGGSSPLHF. The CDR3 region has the DNA TGTGCCAGCAGCCCTACAGGGGGAAGTTCACCCCTCCACTTT.